The 24 T cell receptor beta chains below were found in one sample sequenced in a study of STAT5B mutations in CD4+ large granular lymphocyte leukemia (dated by TCRdb to the early 2020s). The library was made by the immunoSEQ multiplex PCR assay. TCRdb took this table from immuneACCESS and kept in-frame rearrangements with V and J called. Such tables lack part of the clones; where checked against another copy, unresolved V genes explain under half of the gap, and the rest is unexplained. The sample table lists more than 30,000 clones, less than 70% of them with a count of one. Clones ranked in the top ten supply approximately 2.7% of the sample. The sequenced sample consisted of CD4+ T cells from blood buffy coats. The origin of the receptors is a human donor in good health.

This sequence joins TRBV5-1 and TRBJ2-3, with 7 bases that match TRBD1. The V gene's germline CDR1 is SGHRS and CDR2 YFSETQ. V lost 5 bases and J lost 1; bases outside the gene matches: 4. CDR3 length: 14 residues. The DNA for the CDR3 is TGCGCCAGCAGTATTCAGGGGGGCACAGATACGCAGTATTTT. The encoded protein is CASSIQGGTDTQYF. Complete variable domain (other parts from reference TRBV5-1 and TRBJ2-3): KAGVTQTPRYLIKTRGQQVTLSCSPISGHRSVSWYQQTPGQGLQFLFEYFSETQRNKGNFPGRFSGRQFSNSRSEMNVSTLELGDSALYLCASSIQGGTDTQYFGPGTRLTVL.

The rearrangement uses TRBV6-6 and TRBJ1-5; a possible D gene is TRBD1 (5 bases). The V end lost 0 bases, the J end lost 6 bases, and 6 bases lay between the germline ends. From germline, CDR1 is MNHNY and CDR2 SVGAGI (reference sequence). The CDR3 covers 13 residues. DNA of the CDR3: TGTGCCAGCAGTTACTCGAGGGGTCAGCCCCAGCATTTT. Amino acids: CASSYSRGQPQHF.

The chain employs TRBV5-6 and TRBJ2-5; a possible D gene is TRBD2 (6 bases). Per germline, CDR1 SGHDT and CDR2 YYEEEE. Trimming removed 6 bases from V and 5 bases from J, with 14 bases in between. CDR3 length equals 13 residues. This CDR3 is CASTRGRGETQYF. The DNA of the CDR3 is TGTGCCAGCACGCGGGGCCGCGGGGAGACCCAGTACTTC.

The gene calls are TRBV6-5 and TRBJ1-6; 11 nucleotides line up with TRBD1. The CDR3 has 15 residues. Per germline, CDR1 MNHEY and CDR2 SVGAGI. J lost 10 bases, V lost 6 bases, and 8 bases had no gene match. In DNA, the CDR3 is TGTGCCAGCAGGGCCGGAGGGACAGGGGGGTCACCCCTCCACTTT. Translating it yields CASRAGGTGGSPLHF.

The chain couples TRBV7-8 to TRBJ1-5; the match to TRBD1 covers 12 bases. The germline V gene encodes CDR1 SGHVS and CDR2 FQNEAQ. This CDR3 has 21 residues. Losses at the gene ends were 0 bases for V and 3 bases for J; bases not matched to a gene: 15. The CDR3 here is CASSLAMGRDRGRRSNQPQHF. The DNA of the CDR3 is TGTGCCAGCAGCTTAGCAATGGGCCGGGACAGGGGGCGACGGTCCAATCAGCCCCAGCATTTT.

V gene TRBV9 combines with J gene TRBJ1-5; D unclear. The CDR3 sequence is 14 residues long. Trimming cost V 1 base and J 4 bases, with 9 bases left between them. Germline CDR1 is SGDLS and CDR2 is YYNGEE. The CDR3 here is CASSVRPGNQPQHF. Here the CDR3 DNA reads TGTGCCAGCAGCGTAAGACCCGGGAATCAGCCCCAGCATTTT.

The chain has TRBV10-3 and TRBJ1-1; no firm D call. V lost 4 bases to trimming and J lost 0 bases, with 6 bases between them. Germline V gives CDR1 ENHRY, CDR2 SYGVKD. The CDR3 is 13 residues long. CDR3 sequence reads: CAISGLMNTEAFF. Written as DNA, the CDR3 is TGTGCCATCAGTGGACTGATGAACACTGAAGCTTTCTTT.

The V call is TRBV30, the J call TRBJ2-3; D gene uncertain. Trimming took 7 bases from V and 2 from J, leaving 7 bases between them. Per germline, CDR1 GTSNPN and CDR2 SVGIG (reference sequence). The CDR3 contains 11 residues. The CDR3 loop is CASSTTDTQYF. The DNA for the CDR3 is TGTGCCTCCTCGACCACAGATACGCAGTATTTT.

The rearrangement joins TRBV6-6 to TRBJ1-5; 8 bases align to TRBD1. Germline CDR1 and CDR2: MNHNY and SVGAGI (reference sequence). This CDR3 has 15 residues. Unmatched junction bases numbered 9, after V lost 7 bases and J lost 4 bases. CDR3 amino acids: CASTPSRTGNQPQHF. CDR3 sequence (DNA): TGTGCCAGCACCCCCTCCCGGACAGGGAATCAGCCCCAGCATTTT.

The chain carries TRBV18 and TRBJ1-1, with 7 bases matching TRBD1. This CDR3 has 13 residues. The germline V gene has CDR1 KGHSH and CDR2 LQKENI. V dropped 4 bases and J dropped 8; count of bases not matched to a gene: 7. The CDR3 coding sequence is TGTGCCAGCTCACTACTTACAGGGGACGAAGCTTTCTTT. It translates to CASSLLTGDEAFF.

The CDR3 DNA reads TGCAGTGCTAGAGGGGGCCGCACCCAGTACTTC. Translation gives CSARGGRTQYF. The chain joins TRBV20-1 to TRBJ2-5; perhaps TRBD1 as D (5 bases). Trimming cost V 1 base and J 8 bases, with 8 bases left between them. Per the germline V gene, CDR1 is DFQATT and CDR2 is SNEGSKA (reference sequence). The CDR3 has 11 residues.

The chain is built from TRBV7-2 and TRBJ1-5; the D gene is possibly TRBD1 (6 bases). Germline loops: CDR1 SGHTA, CDR2 FQGNSA. The CDR3 totals 16 residues. V was pared by 3 bases and J by 6 bases, with 18 bases between. CDR3 nucleotide sequence: TGTGCCAGCAGCTTTGTCGAGGGAGGAGGGGGTCAGCCCCAGCATTTT. Translating it yields CASSFVEGGGGQPQHF.

This clone came up once. The chain is built from TRBV7-8 and TRBJ1-5; perhaps TRBD1 as D (6 bases). This CDR3 contains 17 residues. Germline V lookup: CDR1 SGHVS, CDR2 FQNEAQ. The germline V and J ends were trimmed by 0 bases and 9 bases, with 21 bases remaining between them. This chain's CDR3 is CASSLALVDRLNLPQHF. The DNA for the CDR3 is TGTGCCAGCAGCTTAGCCCTAGTCGACAGGCTCAACTTGCCCCAGCATTTT. Full variable domain (rest looked up from reference TRBV7-8 and TRBJ1-5): GAGVSQSPRYKVAKRGQDVALRCDPISGHVSLFWYQQALGQGPEFLTYFQNEAQLDKSGLPSDRFFAERPEGSVSTLKIQRTQQEDSAVYLCASSLALVDRLNLPQHFGDGTRLSIL.

The chain employs TRBV21-1 and TRBJ2-7; the table's D call, TRBD1, was not checked against the DNA. TRBV21-1 constitutes a pseudogene. This CDR3 is 18 amino acids long. The CDR3 nucleotides are TGTGCCAGCAACGCTCCGAGACAGGTCTTTGAATCTACCTACGAGCAGTACTTC. Its protein product is CASNAPRQVFESTYEQYF.

The chain joins TRBV2 to TRBJ1-5, with a weak D call TRBD1 (6 bases). The ends were cut back, 5 bases at V and 5 bases at J, with 19 bases in the middle. CDR1 SNHLY and CDR2 FYNNEI come from the germline V gene. The CDR3 is 16 residues long. CDR3 sequence: CASSSPGGGWDQPQHF. The CDR3 DNA follows: TGTGCCAGCAGTTCCCCCGGGGGCGGTTGGGATCAGCCCCAGCATTTT.

This sequence joins TRBV4-1 and TRBJ2-3; D is uncertain. CDR3 length: 16 residues. Germline V lookup: CDR1 MGHRA, CDR2 YSYEKL. Trimming cost V 0 bases and J 4 bases, with 14 bases left between them. CDR3 sequence reads: CASSQDGIGTPDTQYF. The DNA of the CDR3 is TGCGCCAGCAGCCAAGATGGTATTGGCACCCCAGATACGCAGTATTTT.

This chain connects TRBV9 to TRBJ1-1, with D maybe TRBD1 (5 bases). Trimming removed 3 bases from V and 3 bases from J, with 18 bases in between. CDR1 SGDLS and CDR2 YYNGEE come from the germline V gene. This CDR3 has 16 residues. The CDR3 DNA reads TGTGCCAGCAGCGCCCGGTTTCAGGGCCTTCACACTGAAGCTTTCTTT. Amino acid sequence: CASSARFQGLHTEAFF.

This clone was seen only a few times. V usage is TRBV6-6 and J usage is TRBJ1-5; no reliable D call. The CDR3 contains 13 residues. Per the germline V gene, CDR1 is MNHNY and CDR2 is SVGAGI (reference sequence). Trimming removed 6 bases at V and 0 bases at J, with 6 bases between. CDR3 coding DNA: TGTGCCAGCAGACTAGATAGCAATCAGCCCCAGCATTTT. Encoded protein: CASRLDSNQPQHF.

This clone occurred a few times. The chain couples TRBV7-2 to TRBJ1-1, with D hard to call. The CDR3 has 15 amino acids. V was pared by 5 bases and J by 6 bases, with 19 bases between. CDR1 and CDR2 from the germline V gene are SGHTA and FQGNSA. The CDR3 here is CASSPGSGRRSEAFF. The CDR3 nucleotides read TGTGCCAGCAGCCCCGGGAGTGGGCGCAGATCTGAAGCTTTCTTT. The full variable domain, completed using reference TRBV7-2 and TRBJ1-1, is GAGVSQSPSNKVTEKGKDVELRCDPISGHTALYWYRQSLGQGLEFLIYFQGNSAPDKSGLPSDRFSAERTGGSVSTLTIQRTQQEDSAVYLCASSPGSGRRSEAFFGQGTRLTVV.

This clone was counted between two and nine times. This sequence joins TRBV10-1 and TRBJ1-1; 10 positions agree with TRBD1. V dropped 9 bases and J dropped 3; count of bases not matched to a gene: 10. This CDR3 has 15 residues. Per the germline V gene, CDR1 is WNHNN and CDR2 is SYGVQD (reference sequence). The CDR3 nucleotides are TGCGCCAGTTCGTGGGACAGGGGAAAGGACACTGAAGCTTTCTTT. This gives the protein CASSWDRGKDTEAFF.

V and J are TRBV4-2 and TRBJ1-2; D is undetermined. Germline V lookup: CDR1 LGHNA, CDR2 YNFKEQ. Deletions cut 0 bases from V and 4 bases from J, with 15 bases between. CDR3 length: 16 residues. The chain's CDR3 is CASSQDGAYRSYGYTF. The CDR3 DNA is TGTGCCAGCAGCCAAGATGGAGCCTACCGATCCTATGGCTACACCTTC.

This clone occurred a few times. The V call is TRBV28, the J call TRBJ1-5, with D uncertain. Germline loops: CDR1 MDHEN, CDR2 SYDVKM. Deletions cut 7 bases from V and 0 bases from J, with 13 bases between. The CDR3 consists of 15 residues. The CDR3 DNA reads TGTGCCAGCATTGGAGGGAGCTATAGCAATCAGCCCCAGCATTTT. Translated: CASIGGSYSNQPQHF.

J is TRBJ2-1 and V is TRBV6-1; 11 bases agree with TRBD2. Germline values: CDR1 MNHNS, CDR2 SASEGT. The CDR3 extends over 13 amino acids. V shed 6 bases and J 8 bases; nucleotides not matched to a gene: 3. The CDR3 nucleotides are TGTGCCAGCAGCAGTAGCGGGGGGGATGAGCAGTTCTTC. Its translation: CASSSSGGDEQFF.

The chain joins TRBV30 to TRBJ2-1; TRBD1 aligns across 7 bases. The trim removed 4 bases at V and 9 bases at J, leaving 9 bases unmatched. The CDR3 consists of 13 residues. Germline V CDR1 and CDR2: GTSNPN, SVGIG (reference sequence). The CDR3 nucleotides read TGTGCCTGGACTACCGACAGGGATGGTGAGCAGTTCTTC. It translates to CAWTTDRDGEQFF.